The 25 T cell receptor beta chains below were found in one sample sequenced in a study of blood T cell repertoires in COVID-19. Clones were read by immunoSEQ multiplex PCR, and TCRdb kept only the in-frame ones, dropping some. The repertoire holds around 380,000 clones, with about 90% as singletons. Input material: PBMCs or T cells enriched from blood (not recorded which). All receptors come from a man under 40 who had recovered from COVID-19.

The V call is TRBV30, the J call TRBJ1-3; D unresolved. V lost 0 bases and J 7 bases, leaving 13 bases between the germline ends. Germline V lookup: CDR1 GTSNPN, CDR2 SVGIG (reference sequence). The CDR3 spans 14 residues. The DNA for the CDR3 is TGTGCCTGGAGTGTCTTAGCGGGATTCAACACCATATATTTT. Translated, it gives CAWSVLAGFNTIYF.

This clone was observed a single time. The CDR3 region has the DNA TGTGCTAGTGGTTCGGGACAGGGTTGGGAAAAACTGTTTTTT. The encoded protein is CASGSGQGWEKLFF. The V gene is TRBV12-5, the J gene TRBJ1-4; 9 nucleotides align to TRBD1. V was pared by 4 bases and J by 8 bases, with 5 bases of the junction left unmatched. The CDR3 spans 14 residues. Per the germline V gene, CDR1 is LGHNT and CDR2 is FRNRAP.

This chain joins TRBV27 and TRBJ1-1; D ambiguous. The germline V and J ends were trimmed by 0 bases and 1 base, with 18 bases remaining between them. Germline V gene data show CDR1 as MNHEY and CDR2 as SMNVEV (reference sequence). The CDR3 loop spans 18 amino acids. DNA for the CDR3: TGTGCCAGCAGTTTATCAAAAGGATATTGGGGAGAGAACACTGAAGCTTTCTTT. Protein: CASSLSKGYWGENTEAFF.

The chain has TRBV24-1 and TRBJ2-1, with TRBD1 identical over 10 bases. In germline, CDR1 is KGHDR, CDR2 SFDVKD. The V and J ends lost 3 bases and 2 bases, in that order; junction bases with no gene match: 6. The CDR3 runs to 17 residues. This CDR3 reads CATSDNTGTGAYNEQFF. The DNA for the CDR3 is TGTGCCACCAGTGATAATACCGGGACAGGGGCCTACAATGAGCAGTTCTTC.

The V and J genes are TRBV4-1 and TRBJ2-2; 14 positions agree with TRBD2. CDR1 and CDR2 from the germline V gene are MGHRA and YSYEKL. The J segment lost 1 base and the V segment lost 4 bases, leaving 14 bases of the junction unmatched. This CDR3 is 21 amino acids long. The CDR3 DNA reads TGCGCCAGCAGCCTCGCCGTTACGACTAGCGGGGGGGCAAGGAACACCGGGGAGCTGTTTTTT. This encodes CASSLAVTTSGGARNTGELFF.

The V and J genes are TRBV3-1 (or the pseudogene TRBV3-2) and TRBJ2-6; no clear D gene. Germline CDR1 is LGHDT and CDR2 is YNNKEL (reference sequence). The CDR3 totals 14 residues. Trimming took 2 bases from V and 2 from J, leaving 4 bases between them. CDR3 sequence: CASSQQAGANVLTF. The DNA for the CDR3 is TGTGCCAGCAGCCAACAGGCTGGGGCCAACGTCCTGACTTTC.

The chain is built from TRBV4-1 and TRBJ2-7, with TRBD1 identical over 9 bases. Trimming took 2 bases from V and 3 from J; bases not matched to a gene: 5. Germline V lookup: CDR1 MGHRA, CDR2 YSYEKL. The CDR3 consists of 15 residues. CDR3 bases: TGCGCCAGCAGCCAAACAGGGGGCCAGCTCTACGAGCAGTACTTC. It specifies CASSQTGGQLYEQYF.

This chain uses TRBV10-3 with TRBJ1-3; D is ambiguous. Trimming pared 10 bases from V and 3 bases from J, leaving 13 bases between. Germline CDR1 and CDR2: ENHRY and SYGVKD. The CDR3 is made up of 13 amino acids. The CDR3 coding sequence is TGTGCCACCTACAGCGGTAGTGGAAACACCATATATTTT. Protein: CATYSGSGNTIYF.

The chain joins TRBV9 to TRBJ1-1, with 9 bases aligning to TRBD1. V lost 5 bases and J lost 11; bases outside the gene matches: 10. Germline loops: CDR1 SGDLS, CDR2 YYNGEE. CDR3 length equals 13 residues. The CDR3 bases are TGTGCCAGCAGTGCGGGACAGGGAGTTTCTGCTTTCTTT. Translation gives CASSAGQGVSAFF.

The chain joins TRBV27 to TRBJ1-5, with TRBD1 matching over 8 bases. V was pared by 5 bases and J by 2 bases, with 5 bases of the junction left unmatched. This CDR3 region has 15 residues. Germline V gene sequence: CDR1 MNHEY, CDR2 SMNVEV (reference sequence). The CDR3 region has the DNA TGTGCCAGCAGTCCCGTGGGACAGGGCAATCAGCCCCAGCATTTT. Its translation is CASSPVGQGNQPQHF.

As concerns this clone: At one of its ends the junction is not consistent with the germline gene, which may arise from a read error. J is TRBJ2-2 and V is TRBV7-2, with 10 bases that match TRBD2. Germline V gene sequence: CDR1 SGHTA, CDR2 FQGNSA. The CDR3 length is 18 residues. The CDR3, as DNA: TGTGCTAGCAGCCAGGGGGTCCTAGCGGGGGCGAACACCGGGGAGCTGTTTTTT. Translation gives CASSQGVLAGANTGELFF.

V usage is TRBV14 and J usage is TRBJ1-2; D uncertain. The CDR3 runs 15 residues. CDR1 is SGHDN and CDR2 is FVKESK in the germline V gene. Trimming removed 2 bases from V and 4 bases from J, with 14 bases in between. The CDR3 coding sequence is TGTGCCAGCAGCCAAACCCCGCAGGTCTCCTATGGCTACACCTTC. Protein sequence: CASSQTPQVSYGYTF.

This chain uses TRBV18 with TRBJ2-5, with D hard to call. Looked up from germline, CDR1 is KGHSH and CDR2 is LQKENI. This CDR3 is built from 15 residues. Trimming cost V 4 bases and J 1 base, with 13 bases left between them. This CDR3 reads CASSLSGQPQETQYF. The CDR3 nucleotides are TGTGCCAGCTCACTTAGTGGGCAACCCCAAGAGACCCAGTACTTC.

With respect to this clone: Additional DNA sequences in this sample encode the identical CDR3. This chain connects TRBV18 to TRBJ1-4; D not resolved. The V gene lost 2 bases and the J gene lost 3 bases, with 7 bases spanning the gap. CDR3 length: 14 residues. Germline V gene data show CDR1 as KGHSH and CDR2 as LQKENI. CDR3 sequence reads: CASSPGQANEKLFF. In DNA, the CDR3 is TGTGCCAGCTCACCAGGGCAGGCTAATGAAAAACTGTTTTTT.

The chain recombines TRBV11-2 with TRBJ1-6; D is unclear. Trimming stripped 0 bases from V and 6 bases from J, with 6 bases between. The CDR3 has 14 amino acids. The germline V gene has CDR1 SGHAT and CDR2 FQNNGV. The CDR3 DNA sequence: TGTGCCAGCAGCTTAGAGTTCGGTAATTCACCCCTCCACTTT. It codes for CASSLEFGNSPLHF.

V is TRBV11-2 and J is TRBJ1-4; D gene uncertain. Germline CDR1 SGHAT, CDR2 FQNNGV. V gave up 7 bases and J gave up 8 bases, with 17 bases separating them. The CDR3 length is 14 residues. CDR3 amino acids: CASTQTGLKEKLFF. The CDR3 nucleotides are TGTGCCAGCACGCAAACGGGATTGAAGGAAAAACTGTTTTTT.

V usage is TRBV19 and J usage is TRBJ1-1; D remains unclear. Trimming pared 9 bases from V and 0 bases from J, leaving 14 bases between. CDR1 and CDR2 from the germline V gene are LNHDA and SQIVND (reference sequence). This CDR3 comprises 14 residues. CDR3 region: CASSTHRMNTEAFF. As DNA, the CDR3 is TGTGCCAGCTCGACACATCGGATGAACACTGAAGCTTTCTTT. Combining the CDR3 with reference TRBV19 and TRBJ1-1 gives the whole variable domain DGGITQSPKYLFRKEGQNVTLSCEQNLNHDAMYWYRQDPGQGLRLIYYSQIVNDFQKGDIAEGYSVSREKKESFPLTVTSAQKNPTAFYLCASSTHRMNTEAFFGQGTRLTVV.

The rearrangement links TRBV18 to TRBJ1-1, with D uncertain. The CDR3 is made up of 16 amino acids. CDR1 and CDR2 from the germline V gene are KGHSH and LQKENI. Trimming took 0 bases from V and 0 from J, leaving 11 bases between them. The CDR3 nucleotides are TGTGCCAGCTCACCACCGATGGCAGTCATGAACACTGAAGCTTTCTTT. It is translated as CASSPPMAVMNTEAFF.

This clone was picked up a small number of times. The chain uses TRBV2 and TRBJ1-4; maybe TRBD1 (5 bases). The ends were cut back, 8 bases at V and 7 bases at J, with 14 bases in the middle. In germline, CDR1 is SNHLY, CDR2 FYNNEI. The CDR3 spans 13 residues. In DNA, the CDR3 is TGTGCCAGCGGCGCAGGGTCTGTTGAAAAACTGTTTTTT. Translated, it gives CASGAGSVEKLFF. Combining the CDR3 with reference TRBV2 and TRBJ1-4 gives the whole variable domain EPEVTQTPSHQVTQMGQEVILRCVPISNHLYFYWYRQILGQKVEFLVSFYNNEISEKSEIFDDQFSVERPDGSNFTLKIRSTKLEDSAMYFCASGAGSVEKLFFGSGTQLSVL.

The chain is built from TRBV14 and TRBJ2-7, with D possibly TRBD2 on 5 matching bases. V was cut by 3 bases and J by 7 bases, with 13 bases left in between. Germline V lookup: CDR1 SGHDN, CDR2 FVKESK. This CDR3 has 13 amino acids. The CDR3 sequence is CASSQTNRGEQYF. The DNA of the CDR3 is TGTGCCAGCAGCCAGACGAACCGAGGGGAGCAGTACTTC.

The count of this clone is one. V and J are TRBV12-3 or TRBV12-4 and TRBJ2-1; no reliable D call. The CDR3 sequence is 13 residues long. The V and J ends lost 3 bases and 9 bases respectively, with 12 bases between them. CDR3 nucleotide sequence: TGTGCCAGCAGTTTTGCCAGGTTCGGTGAGCAGTTCTTC. It specifies CASSFARFGEQFF.

The chain uses TRBV29-1 and TRBJ2-5; 9 bases agree with TRBD1. Trimming cost V 8 bases and J 5 bases; bases outside gene matches: 6. Germline V gives CDR1 SQVTM, CDR2 ANQGSEA. The CDR3 has 12 amino acids. The CDR3 here is CSIYRGRETQYF. The CDR3 region has the DNA TGCAGCATATACAGGGGGCGTGAGACCCAGTACTTC.

This clone showed up just a few times. This sequence joins TRBV7-2 and TRBJ1-2, with TRBD1 identical over 8 bases. J lost 2 bases, V lost 7 bases, and 6 bases had no gene match. Looked up from germline, CDR1 is SGHTA and CDR2 is FQGNSA. The CDR3 has 14 amino acids. The CDR3 sequence is CASNPGTGNYGYTF. CDR3 sequence (DNA): TGTGCCAGCAACCCCGGGACAGGAAACTATGGCTACACCTTC.

The chain uses TRBV5-1 and TRBJ2-7; 8 positions match TRBD1. V lost 4 bases, J lost 6 bases, and 12 bases stayed unmatched. This CDR3 is 15 amino acids long. The germline CDR1 and CDR2 sequences are SGHRS and YFSETQ. Here the CDR3 reads CASSLGQGNILEQYF. The CDR3 bases are TGCGCCAGCAGCCTAGGACAGGGAAATATTCTCGAGCAGTACTTC.

The V call is TRBV4-2, the J call TRBJ1-3, with D possibly being TRBD1 (6 bases). This CDR3 is 14 amino acids long. V lost 4 bases to trimming and J lost 4 bases, with 11 bases between them. Germline V lookup: CDR1 LGHNA, CDR2 YNFKEQ. The CDR3 DNA follows: TGTGCCAGCAGCCTCAGGGGATCGGGAAACACCATATATTTT. This codes for CASSLRGSGNTIYF.